This note documents a single T cell receptor beta chain sequence. The data were obtained in a study of blood T cell repertoires in COVID-19. Study context: In each case, the material was cDNA or gDNA derived from T cells, B-cell-depleted T cells, or PBMCs.

Enrolled through a virtual design, the participants were between 18 and 89 years of age and came from about two dozen US areas. Participants in the exposed group had met a COVID-19 case in the 2 weeks before joining the study. Produced via immunoSEQ multiplex PCR; TCRdb's table is partial and in-frame only. This table has about 190,000 clones, roughly 84% appearing once. With 0 bases removed from V and 6 bases from J, the gap between germline ends came to 9 bases. Per the germline V gene, CDR1 is MGHRA and CDR2 is YSYEKL. This CDR3 has 14 residues. This sequence was found in a woman between 25 and 40 years old who had been exposed to COVID-19. The rearrangement uses TRBV4-1 and TRBJ1-5, with D hard to call. The sequenced sample was PBMCs or T cells enriched from blood (not recorded which). CDR3 in amino acids: CASSQDSLFQPQHF. As DNA, the CDR3 is TGCGCCAGCAGCCAAGATTCACTCTTTCAGCCCCAGCATTTT.